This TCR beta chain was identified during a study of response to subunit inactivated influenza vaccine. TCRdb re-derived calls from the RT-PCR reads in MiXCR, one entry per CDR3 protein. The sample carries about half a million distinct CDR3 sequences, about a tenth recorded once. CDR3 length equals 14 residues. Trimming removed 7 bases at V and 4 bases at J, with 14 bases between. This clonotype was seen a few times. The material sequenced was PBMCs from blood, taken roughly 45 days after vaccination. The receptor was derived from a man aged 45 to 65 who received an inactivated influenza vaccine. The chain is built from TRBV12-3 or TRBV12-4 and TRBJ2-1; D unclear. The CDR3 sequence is CASTPGGLYNEQFF. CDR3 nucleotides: TGTGCCAGCACCCCCGGCGGCCTATACAATGAGCAGTTCTTC.